Listed below are T cell receptor beta chains from one sample, sequenced in a study of T cells expressing NK-cell markers. TCRdb re-analyzed the 5' RACE reads; it lists each CDR3 protein once, without DNA. Here the sample table reports approximately 550,000 distinct CDR3 sequences. The material sequenced was blood T cells: a sorted CD56 or NKG2C T cell subset, CD4+ or CD8+ T cells, or bulk PBMC T cells (not recorded which). Every receptor here comes from a young man in good health. The CDR3 runs from the conserved cysteine through the conserved F or W.

j_call | cdr3_length | v_call | cdr3_aa
TRBJ2-2 | 14 | TRBV27 | CASSSPMNTGELFF
TRBJ2-7 | 13 | TRBV29-1 | CSVEEFSRPGQYF
TRBJ2-3 | 16 | TRBV29-1 | CSVEDSGAPSTDTQYF
TRBJ2-1 | 15 | TRBV11-3 | CASSFGRGTHNEQFF
TRBJ2-7 | 16 | TRBV29-1 | CSVMKATARIGYEQYF
TRBJ1-2 | 13 | TRBV7-2 | CASSFPTPGPSTF
TRBJ2-5 | 16 | TRBV24-1 | CATSDQVAGGVETQYF
TRBJ1-1 | 15 | TRBV2 | CASTPIVRGQSGAFF
TRBJ2-2 | 15 | TRBV24-1 | CATSEGTSGTGELFF
TRBJ2-2 | 16 | TRBV5-1 | CASSQNSGRAIGELFF
TRBJ2-5 | 18 | TRBV21-1 | CASSGQGAGTSGRFGQYF
TRBJ2-1 | 12 | TRBV7-9 | CASSSQGYEQFF
TRBJ2-5 | 13 | TRBV29-1 | CSAGTVYQETQYF
TRBJ1-1 | 14 | TRBV11-2 | CASSPSDRGQGAFF
TRBJ2-5 | 15 | TRBV6-2/TRBV6-3 | CASSPRLGGGETQYF
TRBJ2-1 | 16 | TRBV5-5 | CASSFTGPSSYNEQFF